The present TCR beta chain was sequenced within a study of blood T cell repertoires in COVID-19. Study-wide background: Sites in the United States, Italy and Spain provided acute and convalescent COVID-19 samples.

With 5 bases clipped from V and 16 bases from J, the junction kept 9 bases outside the gene matches. The CDR3 sequence is 12 residues long. Under the authors' procedure: Reference gene primer amplification gave nucleated cell count estimates. TCRdb's copy holds only in-frame clones and misses some; the assay was immunoSEQ multiplex PCR. That table gives V, J and clone size, and the DNA gave D and trimming. The sample consists of tens of thousands of clones, 91% of them appearing once. The clonotype was recovered from a man in his sixties with acute or convalescent COVID-19. The chain is built from TRBV12-3 or TRBV12-4 and TRBJ2-1; TRBD1 agrees at 9 bases. The sequenced sample was peripheral blood. CDR3 loop: CASSLRDRVRFF. The CDR3 DNA follows: TGTGCCAGCAGTCTGCGGGACAGGGTCCGTTTCTTC.